This T cell receptor beta chain was documented in a study of T cell responses to AZD1222 COVID-19 vaccine. The CDR3 spans 17 residues. Germline V gives CDR1 MGHRA, CDR2 YSYEKL. Trimming took 0 bases from V and 2 from J; bases not matched to a gene: 3. Study results and limitations: Clonal diversity may have been underestimated in mostly white British donors. Within unmutated variant regions lay the reported targets of nearly half of spike-specific TCRs. Sampled repertoires all dated from after the peak T cell response. Following two doses of AZD1222, Spike-specific TCR breadth and depth rose.

Concerning this clone: The antigen remains unidentified.

The table came from immunoSEQ multiplex PCR; TCRdb's copy has only in-frame clones and leaves some out. This sample has 120,000 to 150,000 clones, with approximately 86% found just once. This rearrangement joins TRBV4-1 to TRBJ2-1, with 11 nucleotides matching TRBD2. The sequence came from an adult who received the AZD1222 COVID-19 vaccine. Sequences were derived from peripheral blood, sampled 28 days after the second AZD1222 dose. The chain's CDR3 is CASSQDSGGAPYNEQFF. The CDR3 nucleotides are TGCGCCAGCAGCCAAGATAGCGGGGGGGCCCCCTACAATGAGCAGTTCTTC.